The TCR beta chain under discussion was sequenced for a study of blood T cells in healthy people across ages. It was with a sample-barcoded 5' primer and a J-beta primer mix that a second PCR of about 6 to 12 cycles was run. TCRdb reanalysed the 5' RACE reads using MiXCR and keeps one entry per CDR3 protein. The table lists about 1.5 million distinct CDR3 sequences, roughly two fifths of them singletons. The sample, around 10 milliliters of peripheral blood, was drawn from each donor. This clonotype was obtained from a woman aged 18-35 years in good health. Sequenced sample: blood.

The CDR3 loop reads CASQLAVSYNEQYF. In DNA, the CDR3 is TGTGCCAGCCAACTAGCGGTGTCCTACAATGAGCAGTACTTC. This chain uses TRBV11-2 with TRBJ2-1; TRBD2 matches 8 bases. The J call may be in error: the DNA end matches TRBJ2-7 better. This CDR3 is built from 14 residues. Per the germline V gene, CDR1 is SGHAT and CDR2 is FQNNGV.